Presented here are 22 T cell receptor beta chains from one specimen sequenced in a study of technical replicates of blood from a few donors. Method: immunoSEQ multiplex PCR; TCRdb's copy keeps in-frame clones and lacks some. The table lists roughly 76,000 clones, 80% to 90% of them singletons. The sequencing sample was made of PBMCs. These receptors originate from a human donor in good health. Some clones in this sample may be carry-over from other donors' samples.

The chain has TRBV6-6 and TRBJ1-5; 9 bases match TRBD1. This CDR3 contains 16 residues. Germline CDR1 MNHNY, CDR2 SVGAGI (reference sequence). V shed 5 bases and J 3 bases; nucleotides not matched to a gene: 8. The CDR3, as DNA: TGTGCCAGCAGTCTTACAGGGGGCCAAGCCAATCAGCCCCAGCATTTT. Encoded protein: CASSLTGGQANQPQHF.

The gene calls are TRBV10-3 and TRBJ2-5; 7 bases align to TRBD1. Germline assignment: CDR1 ENHRY and CDR2 SYGVKD. The CDR3 is 15 residues long. With 5 bases clipped from V and 0 bases from J, the junction kept 6 bases outside the gene matches. Here the CDR3 reads CAISSGTVNQETQYF. In DNA form, the CDR3 reads TGTGCCATCAGTTCCGGGACAGTGAACCAAGAGACCCAGTACTTC.

The V and J genes are TRBV14 and TRBJ1-1; no clear D gene. The length of the CDR3 is 15 residues. CDR1 and CDR2 from the germline V gene are SGHDN and FVKESK. The V and J ends lost 4 bases and 4 bases respectively, with 16 bases between them. CDR3 sequence reads: CASSPRRGRGTEAFF. The CDR3, as DNA: TGTGCCAGCAGCCCTAGGCGGGGAAGAGGCACTGAAGCTTTCTTT.

The rearrangement links TRBV19 to TRBJ1-5, with TRBD1 matching 10 bases. Germline trimming cut 6 bases from V and 11 bases from J; bases unmatched to any gene: 7. Looked up from germline, CDR1 is LNHDA and CDR2 is SQIVND (reference sequence). CDR3 length equals 13 residues. CDR3: CASSRDRGTSQHF. In nucleotides, the CDR3 is TGTGCCAGTAGCCGGGACAGGGGTACGTCCCAGCATTTT.

A single count supports this clone. The rearrangement uses TRBV7-2 and TRBJ1-1, with 10 nucleotides matching TRBD1. Germline loops: CDR1 SGHTA, CDR2 FQGNSA. The CDR3 spans 15 residues. After removal of 4 bases from V and 1 base from J, the junction contained 3 bases not matched to a gene. The CDR3 sequence is CASSWGQGWNTEAFF. The CDR3 coding sequence is TGTGCCAGCAGCTGGGGACAGGGGTGGAACACTGAAGCTTTCTTT.

Only one count was recorded for this clone. The rearrangement links TRBV29-1 to TRBJ2-2; 8 nucleotides match TRBD2. J lost 6 bases, V lost 7 bases, and 10 bases had no gene match. The CDR3 runs 14 residues. CDR1 and CDR2 (germline): SQVTM, ANQGSEA. The CDR3 DNA sequence: TGCAGCGGGACCGGGACTAGTTTTGCCGGGGAGCTGTTTTTT. The encoded protein is CSGTGTSFAGELFF.

The V and J genes are TRBV7-9 and TRBJ2-3; perhaps TRBD2 as D (6 bases). The CDR3 spans 15 residues. The germline CDR1 and CDR2 sequences are SEHNR and FQNEAQ (reference sequence). Trimming took off 2 bases at V and 6 bases at J, with 15 bases between the two ends. CDR3 coding DNA: TGTGCCAGCAGCTTATCAGCGGGCTTGTATGATACGCAGTATTTT. Its protein product is CASSLSAGLYDTQYF.

The V and J genes are TRBV19 and TRBJ1-2; 8 nucleotides line up with TRBD1. CDR1 and CDR2 (germline): LNHDA, SQIVND (reference sequence). V was clipped by 6 bases and J by 7 bases; unmatched bases: 4. The CDR3 consists of 12 residues. CDR3 residues: CASRRQGSGYTF. The CDR3 region has the DNA TGTGCCAGTAGACGACAGGGGAGTGGCTACACCTTC.

The chain has TRBV5-1 and TRBJ1-4; D not resolved. V was pared by 5 bases and J by 0 bases, with 8 bases between. The CDR3 totals 14 residues. CDR1 and CDR2 from the germline V gene are SGHRS and YFSETQ. Here the CDR3 reads CASSSSSTNEKLFF. CDR3 nucleotide sequence: TGCGCCAGCAGTTCTTCCTCAACTAATGAAAAACTGTTTTTT.

The chain combines TRBV2 with TRBJ2-5, with TRBD1 matching over 10 bases. Unmatched junction bases numbered 8, after V lost 6 bases and J lost 4 bases. CDR3 length: 15 residues. Germline lookup yields CDR1 SNHLY and CDR2 FYNNEI. In DNA, the CDR3 is TGTGCCAGCAGCCCGACAGGGGGCGGCCTAGAGACCCAGTACTTC. Protein: CASSPTGGGLETQYF.

The chain is built from TRBV6-6 and TRBJ1-1; D remains ambiguous. CDR1 and CDR2 from the germline V gene are MNHNY and SVGAGI (reference sequence). This CDR3 comprises 11 residues. V was clipped by 5 bases and J by 1 base, with 2 bases between them. DNA of the CDR3: TGTGCCAGCAGTCGGAACACTGAAGCTTTCTTT. The encoded protein is CASSRNTEAFF.

V and J are TRBV6-5 and TRBJ1-1; TRBD1 aligns across 7 bases. The CDR3 consists of 13 residues. Germline-derived CDR1 and CDR2 are MNHEY and SVGAGI. The V segment lost 5 bases and the J segment 6 bases; nucleotides outside the gene matches: 6. For the CDR3, the DNA is TGTGCCAGCAGTAAACAGGGGTTTCCTGAAGCTTTCTTT. This sequence encodes CASSKQGFPEAFF.

This clone was found once. V is TRBV7-9 and J is TRBJ2-7; tentative D call: TRBD1 (6 bases). The V gene lost 0 bases and the J gene lost 2 bases, with 17 bases spanning the gap. The CDR3 runs 17 residues. In germline, CDR1 is SEHNR, CDR2 FQNEAQ (reference sequence). The CDR3 here is CASSLARMGDKPYEQYF. DNA for the CDR3: TGTGCCAGCAGCTTAGCGCGTATGGGGGACAAGCCCTACGAGCAGTACTTC.

J is TRBJ2-5 and V is TRBV5-3; a possible D gene is TRBD2 (5 bases). TRBV5-3 is known as an ORF, though its function is uncertain. The CDR3 is made up of 18 amino acids. V dropped 4 bases and J dropped 8 bases, with 30 bases sitting between them. The CDR3 DNA reads as TGTGCCAGAAGCGGGATCCGTTGGAGAGCGAAACTTGAGGGAACCCAGTACTTC. Its translation: CARSGIRWRAKLEGTQYF.

The chain links TRBV30 to TRBJ2-2, with 7 bases lining up with TRBD2. Germline V CDR1 and CDR2: GTSNPN, SVGIG (reference sequence). This CDR3 is 15 amino acids long. V dropped 1 base and J dropped 1; count of bases not matched to a gene: 3. The CDR3, as DNA: TGTGCCTGGAGTGGGGGGGGAGGGAACACCGGGGAGCTGTTTTTT. Translation gives CAWSGGGGNTGELFF.

The chain has TRBV19 and TRBJ1-4, with TRBD1 as a possible D gene (5 bases). The V end was cut by 4 bases, the J end by 3 bases, with 18 bases between. Germline-derived CDR1 and CDR2 are LNHDA and SQIVND (reference sequence). This CDR3 has 17 amino acids. CDR3 region: CASSTIGARPPNEKLFF. The DNA for the CDR3 is TGTGCCAGTAGTACTATTGGGGCCAGACCACCTAATGAAAAACTGTTTTTT.

The chain carries TRBV12-5 and TRBJ2-7; weak D call: TRBD1 (6 bases). Trimming took 4 bases from V and 3 from J, leaving 10 bases between them. The CDR3 covers 13 residues. Per germline, CDR1 LGHNT and CDR2 FRNRAP. CDR3 sequence: CASGWDINYEQYF. CDR3 sequence (DNA): TGTGCTAGTGGTTGGGACATAAACTACGAGCAGTACTTC.

The V and J genes are TRBV5-4 and TRBJ2-1; 11 bases match TRBD2. V lost 4 bases, J lost 9 bases, and 6 bases stayed unmatched. This CDR3 spans 14 amino acids. Germline lookup yields CDR1 SGHNT and CDR2 YYREEE (reference sequence). DNA of the CDR3: TGTGCCAGCAGCACTACCGGGACTAGCGGTGAGCAGTTCTTC. Translating gives CASSTTGTSGEQFF. Looking up the rest from reference TRBV5-4 and TRBJ2-1 gives the full variable domain: ETGVTQSPTHLIKTRGQQVTLRCSSQSGHNTVSWYQQALGQGPQFIFQYYREEENGRGNFPPRFSGLQFPNYSSELNVNALELDDSALYLCASSTTGTSGEQFFGPGTRLTVL.

The CDR3 DNA reads TGCGCCAGCAGCCAAGTTGCCGGGACAGGGACCACAGATACGCAGTATTTT. It is translated as CASSQVAGTGTTDTQYF. The chain links TRBV4-1 to TRBJ2-3, with 9 positions matching TRBD1. The CDR3 is made up of 17 amino acids. Germline values: CDR1 MGHRA, CDR2 YSYEKL. V gave up 1 base and J gave up 2 bases; unmatched junction bases: 7.

This clone was recorded once. V gene TRBV7-3 combines with J gene TRBJ2-3; a weak D match, TRBD1 (6 bases). The length of the CDR3 is 16 residues. Trimming took 1 base from V and 6 from J, leaving 17 bases between them. CDR1 is SGHTA, CDR2 FQGTGA, per germline. In nucleotides, the CDR3 is TGTGCCAGCAGCTTAAACCCTCCCCAGGGGTGGGATACGCAGTATTTT. This codes for CASSLNPPQGWDTQYF.

CDR3 loop: CASRDTRNTGELFF. For the CDR3, the DNA is TGTGCCAGCAGGGACACCCGAAACACCGGGGAGCTGTTTTTT. The gene calls are TRBV6-6 and TRBJ2-2; the D gene is possibly TRBD1 (5 bases). The ends were cut back, 6 bases at V and 2 bases at J, with 10 bases in the middle. This CDR3 is built from 14 residues. CDR1 and CDR2 (germline): MNHNY, SVGAGI (reference sequence).

This rearrangement joins TRBV6-1 to TRBJ1-2; maybe TRBD1 (6 bases). V lost 1 base and J lost 1, with 10 bases in between. Germline V gene lookup returns CDR1 MNHNS and CDR2 SASEGT. The length of the CDR3 is 15 residues. The CDR3, as DNA: TGTGCCAGCAGTGAAGTAAGGGGGATTAACTATGGCTACACCTTC. Translating it yields CASSEVRGINYGYTF.